This paragraph reports one T cell receptor (beta chain). Its antigen remains unidentified. Germline-derived CDR1 and CDR2 are MRHNA and SNTAGT. The CDR3 has 15 amino acids. V dropped 2 bases and J dropped 4 bases, with 12 bases sitting between them. The entry originates in a study of T-cell memory formation after mild COVID-19. Study observations and caveats: Clones that got smaller from day 15 to 85 had even CD4/CD8, while clones growing later tipped toward CD4+.

TCRdb ran MiXCR on the 5' RACE reads and lists one entry per CDR3 protein. Of more than 400,000 distinct CDR3 sequences in the sample, 15% to 20% are singletons; the top ten hold about 12%. The origin of this receptor is an adult woman who had mild COVID-19 (a few samples of this study predate the infection). Cell type and time point are not known. The sample was PBMCs or a T cell subset sorted from them (not recorded which). The chain couples TRBV6-4 to TRBJ1-5, with D perhaps matching TRBD1 (6 bases). CDR3 protein: CASSDPRGHNQPQHF. The CDR3 nucleotides read TGTGCCAGCAGTGACCCCAGGGGACATAATCAGCCCCAGCATTTT.